This entry features one TCR beta chain sequence. The RNA input was roughly 0.45 to 1 ug, and it was reverse transcribed with random hexamers. An immunoSEQ multiplex PCR amplified TCR beta CDR3 over 54 Vbeta and 13 Jbeta. Each CDR3 protein gets one entry after TCRdb re-called the immunoSEQ multiplex PCR reads with MiXCR. This sample has under 150,000 distinct CDR3 sequences, with over 75% found just once. This sample stems from a study of CD8 T cells in Susac syndrome. Peripheral blood CD8+ and CD4+ T cells were profiled by TCR beta sequencing. Multiple sclerosis controls were treatment-naive patients with stable or active relapsing-remitting disease. Both CD4+ and CD8+ T cells were negatively isolated, and TEMRA cells underwent FACS enrichment. CDR3 size: 13 residues. Trimming pared 1 base from V and 5 bases from J, leaving 8 bases between. The germline CDR1 and CDR2 sequences are SQVTM and ANQGSEA.

The chain joins TRBV29-1 to TRBJ2-2, with D possibly TRBD2 on 6 matching bases. This sequence was found in a human donor with multiple sclerosis. The material sequenced was CD8+ T cells from PBMCs. The CDR3 loop is CSVEAGETGELFF. The DNA of the CDR3 is TGCAGCGTTGAAGCGGGGGAGACCGGGGAGCTGTTTTTT.